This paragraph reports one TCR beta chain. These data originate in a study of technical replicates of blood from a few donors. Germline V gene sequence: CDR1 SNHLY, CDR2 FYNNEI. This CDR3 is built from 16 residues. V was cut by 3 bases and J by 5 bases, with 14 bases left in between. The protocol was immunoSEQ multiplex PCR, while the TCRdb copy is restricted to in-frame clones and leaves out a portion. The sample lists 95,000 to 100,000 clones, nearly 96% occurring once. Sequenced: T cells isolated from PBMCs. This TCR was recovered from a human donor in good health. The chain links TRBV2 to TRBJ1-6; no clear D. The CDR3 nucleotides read TGTGCCAGCAGTGACCGGACTTCTACCCATAATTCACCCCTCCACTTT. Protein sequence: CASSDRTSTHNSPLHF.